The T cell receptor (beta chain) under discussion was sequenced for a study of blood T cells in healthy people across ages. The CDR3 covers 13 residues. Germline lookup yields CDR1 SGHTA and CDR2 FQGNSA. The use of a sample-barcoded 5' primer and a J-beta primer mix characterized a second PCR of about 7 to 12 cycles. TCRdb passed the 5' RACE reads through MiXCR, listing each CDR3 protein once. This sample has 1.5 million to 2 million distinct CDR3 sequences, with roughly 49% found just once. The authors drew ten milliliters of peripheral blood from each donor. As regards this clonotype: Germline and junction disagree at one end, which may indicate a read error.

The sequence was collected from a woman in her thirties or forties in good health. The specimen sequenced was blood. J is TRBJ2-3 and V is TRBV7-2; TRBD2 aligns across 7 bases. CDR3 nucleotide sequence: TGTGCCTGCAGCTCGACCCCTAGCGGACTCTGGTATTTT. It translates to CACSSTPSGLWYF.